A selection of T cell receptor beta chains follows, all from one sample in a study of blood T cells in healthy people across ages. TCRdb itself ran the 5' RACE reads through MiXCR, one entry per CDR3 protein. The repertoire holds a few hundred thousand distinct CDR3 sequences, with approximately 25% as singletons. Material: blood. These receptors were obtained from a woman in her 70s in good health. Both conserved end residues are part of each CDR3.

J gene,V gene,CDR3 protein
TRBJ1-1,TRBV5-1,CASSLGQEVAFF
TRBJ2-7,TRBV7-9,CASSPPGSSAHEQYF
TRBJ2-2,TRBV6-1,CASSRYPGQGNTGELFF
TRBJ1-1,TRBV7-3,CASTWSSNTEAFF
TRBJ1-3,TRBV6-6,CASSYPKERNTIYF
TRBJ2-3,TRBV20-1,CSARGYRSRPDTQYF
-,TRBV5-5,CASSSDLEDEQFF
TRBJ1-1,TRBV20-1,CSARKYHEPTEAFF
TRBJ1-1,TRBV10-3,CATRDSEAFF
TRBJ1-4,TRBV2,CASRGDRASLGLFF
TRBJ2-3,TRBV20-1,CSARTQVTDTQYF
TRBJ2-5,TRBV6-5,CASSYSNLAGRETQYF
TRBJ1-6,TRBV7-9,CASSLSGEGSPLHF
TRBJ2-3,TRBV6-6,CASSYSASGGTDTQYF
-,TRBV7-2,CASSSNRNNEQFF
TRBJ2-1,TRBV20-1,CSAGVSSYNEQFF
TRBJ1-4,TRBV6-5,CASSYSGTGGGEKLFF
TRBJ2-1,TRBV7-7,CASSLTKAYNEQFF
TRBJ1-4,TRBV19,CASSFGTWGEKLFF
TRBJ2-1,TRBV7-2,CASSLDTRGNEQFF
TRBJ2-1,TRBV25-1,CASSVVYSSCNEQFF
TRBJ1-5,TRBV7-9,CASSPQGGANQPQHF
TRBJ1-1,TRBV4-3,CASSQDRRGGTEAFF
TRBJ1-1,TRBV10-3,CAISERTAPITEAFF
TRBJ2-3,TRBV20-1,CSPEGQGVGGGTDTQYF
TRBJ2-5,TRBV5-4,CASSLGPFGGGVQETQYF
TRBJ2-1,TRBV5-1,CASSLDGNRGFNEQFF
TRBJ2-1,TRBV9,CASSTRQGTSYNEQFF
TRBJ2-2,TRBV20-1,CSARVRASGTGELFF
TRBJ2-4,TRBV5-4,CASSLVHQSDIQYF
TRBJ1-6,TRBV7-2,CASSLIGLSSPLHF
TRBJ2-5,TRBV10-3,CATRPRGDQETQYF
TRBJ2-5,TRBV2,CASSVPIAGTETQYF
TRBJ2-1,TRBV20-1,CSARGASGGTYNEQFF
TRBJ2-2,TRBV10-3,CAISVGQGANTGELFF
TRBJ2-1,TRBV7-9,CASSRTGNEQFF
TRBJ1-5,TRBV28,CASSLGHPSQPQHF
TRBJ2-5,TRBV6-1,CASSHAHALETQYF
TRBJ1-5,TRBV13,CASSLVIWGQGSRRGFCQPQHF
TRBJ2-4,TRBV20-1,CSARDYVDIQYF
TRBJ2-5,TRBV29-1,CSVGALGWETQYF
TRBJ1-4,TRBV6-2/TRBV6-3,CASSSVMREKLFF
TRBJ2-7,TRBV9,CASSEGAGVSYEQYF
TRBJ1-1,TRBV7-9,CASSFIPGRVAFF
TRBJ2-1,TRBV20-1,CSARVSTETLYNEQFF
TRBJ1-4,TRBV7-2,CASSSTGRYNEKLFF
TRBJ1-4,TRBV7-9,CASSPSFLDAKLFF